The TCR beta chain described here comes from a study of beta chain features in type 1 diabetes. Study-wide context: There were some 98 million sorted cells examined across all samples. Study-wide findings and caveats: Across all four CD4+ subsets, people with type 1 diabetes showed modestly shorter TCRB CDR3s.

The study reverse transcribed the entire isolated RNA, so it sequenced expressed TCRB transcripts. Naive, central memory and regulatory T cell samples produced a mean of about 3.5 million reads. Produced via immunoSEQ multiplex PCR; TCRdb's table is partial and in-frame only. The data show 250,000 to 300,000 clones, approximately 14% seen once. About this clone itself: Its antigen is not known.

CDR3 length equals 13 residues. In germline, CDR1 is SNHLY, CDR2 FYNNEI. Germline trimming cut 5 bases from V and 7 bases from J; bases unmatched to any gene: 3. The chain employs TRBV2 and TRBJ2-1, with 9 positions matching TRBD1. The sample was naive CD4+ T cells from blood. This TCR came from a man aged 30 to 45 with type 1 diabetes. Here the CDR3 reads CASSLDRGNEQFF. The CDR3 coding sequence is TGTGCCAGCAGTTTGGACAGGGGAAATGAGCAGTTCTTC.